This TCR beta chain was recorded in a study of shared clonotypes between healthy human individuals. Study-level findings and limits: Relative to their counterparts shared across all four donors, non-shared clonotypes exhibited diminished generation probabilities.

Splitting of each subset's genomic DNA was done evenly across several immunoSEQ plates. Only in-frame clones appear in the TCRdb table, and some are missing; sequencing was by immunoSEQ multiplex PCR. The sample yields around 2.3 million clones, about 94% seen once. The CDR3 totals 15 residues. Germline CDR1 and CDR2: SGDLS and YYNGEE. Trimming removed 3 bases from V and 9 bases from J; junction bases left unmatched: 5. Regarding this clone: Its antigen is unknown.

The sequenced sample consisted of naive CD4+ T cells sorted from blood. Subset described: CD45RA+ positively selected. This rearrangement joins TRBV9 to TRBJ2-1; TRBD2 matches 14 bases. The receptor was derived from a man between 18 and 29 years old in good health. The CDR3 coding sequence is TGTGCCAGCAGCGCGCGACTAGCGGGAGGGAGTGAGCAGTTCTTC. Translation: CASSARLAGGSEQFF.